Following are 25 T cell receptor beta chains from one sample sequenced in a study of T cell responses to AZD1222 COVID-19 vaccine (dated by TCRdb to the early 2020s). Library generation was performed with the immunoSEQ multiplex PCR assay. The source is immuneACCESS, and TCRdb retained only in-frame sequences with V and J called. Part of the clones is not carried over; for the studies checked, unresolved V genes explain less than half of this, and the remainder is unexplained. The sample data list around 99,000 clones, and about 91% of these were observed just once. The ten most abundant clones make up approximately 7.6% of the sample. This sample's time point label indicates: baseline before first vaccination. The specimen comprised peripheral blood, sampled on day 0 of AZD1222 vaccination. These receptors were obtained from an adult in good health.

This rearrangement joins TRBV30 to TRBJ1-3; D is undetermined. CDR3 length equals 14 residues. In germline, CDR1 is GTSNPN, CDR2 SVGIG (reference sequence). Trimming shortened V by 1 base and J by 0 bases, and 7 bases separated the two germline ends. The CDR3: CAWSGHYSGNTIYF. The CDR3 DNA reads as TGTGCCTGGAGTGGCCACTACTCTGGAAACACCATATATTTT.

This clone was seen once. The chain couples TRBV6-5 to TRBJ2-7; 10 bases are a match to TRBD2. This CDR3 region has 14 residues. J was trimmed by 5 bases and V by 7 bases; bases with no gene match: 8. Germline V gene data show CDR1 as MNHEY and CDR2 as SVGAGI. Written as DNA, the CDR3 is TGTGCCAGCATGGGGACTAGCGAGCCTGACGAGCAGTACTTC. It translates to CASMGTSEPDEQYF.

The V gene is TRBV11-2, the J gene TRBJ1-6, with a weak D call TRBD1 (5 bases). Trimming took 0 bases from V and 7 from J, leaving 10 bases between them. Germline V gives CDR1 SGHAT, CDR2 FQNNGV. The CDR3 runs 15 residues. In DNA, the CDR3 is TGTGCCAGCAGCTTAGACCCGGGGCGGAATTCACCCCTCCACTTT. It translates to CASSLDPGRNSPLHF. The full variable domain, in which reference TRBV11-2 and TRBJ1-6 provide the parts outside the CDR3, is EAGVAQSPRYKIIEKRQSVAFWCNPISGHATLYWYQQILGQGPKLLIQFQNNGVVDDSQLPKDRFSAERLKGVDSTLKIQPAKLEDSAVYLCASSLDPGRNSPLHFGNGTRLTVT.

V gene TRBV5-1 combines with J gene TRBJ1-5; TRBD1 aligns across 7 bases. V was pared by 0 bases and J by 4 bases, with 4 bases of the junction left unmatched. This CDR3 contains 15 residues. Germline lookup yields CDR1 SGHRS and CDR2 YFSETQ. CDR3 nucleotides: TGCGCCAGCAGCTTGGCAGGGGGGGATAATCAGCCCCAGCATTTT. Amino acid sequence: CASSLAGGDNQPQHF.

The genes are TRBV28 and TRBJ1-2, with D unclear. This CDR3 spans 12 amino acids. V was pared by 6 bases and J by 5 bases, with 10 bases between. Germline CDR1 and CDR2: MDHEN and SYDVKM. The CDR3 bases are TGTGCCAGCAGAACAAGGCCATATGGCTACACCTTC. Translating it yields CASRTRPYGYTF.

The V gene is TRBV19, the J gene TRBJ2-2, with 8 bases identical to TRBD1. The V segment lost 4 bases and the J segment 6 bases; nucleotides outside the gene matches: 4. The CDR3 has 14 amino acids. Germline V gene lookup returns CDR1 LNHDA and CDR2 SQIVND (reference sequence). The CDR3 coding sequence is TGTGCCAGTAGTACCTTACAGGGGGCCGGGGAGCTGTTTTTT. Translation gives CASSTLQGAGELFF.

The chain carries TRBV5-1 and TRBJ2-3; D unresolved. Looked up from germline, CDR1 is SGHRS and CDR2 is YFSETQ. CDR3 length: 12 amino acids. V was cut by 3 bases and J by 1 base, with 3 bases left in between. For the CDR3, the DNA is TGCGCCAGCAGCTCGGGCACAGATACGCAGTATTTT. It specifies CASSSGTDTQYF. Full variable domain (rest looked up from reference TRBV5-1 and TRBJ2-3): KAGVTQTPRYLIKTRGQQVTLSCSPISGHRSVSWYQQTPGQGLQFLFEYFSETQRNKGNFPGRFSGRQFSNSRSEMNVSTLELGDSALYLCASSSGTDTQYFGPGTRLTVL.

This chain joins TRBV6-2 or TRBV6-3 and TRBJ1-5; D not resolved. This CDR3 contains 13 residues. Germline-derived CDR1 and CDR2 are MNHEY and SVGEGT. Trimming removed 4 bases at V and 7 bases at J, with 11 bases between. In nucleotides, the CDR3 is TGTGCCAGCAGTTGGCCATTGGGCCAGCCCCAGCATTTT. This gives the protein CASSWPLGQPQHF.

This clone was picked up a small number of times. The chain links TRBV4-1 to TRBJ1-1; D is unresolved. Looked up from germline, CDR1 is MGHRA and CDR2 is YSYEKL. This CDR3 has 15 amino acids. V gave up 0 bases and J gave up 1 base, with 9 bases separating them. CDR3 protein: CASSQDSFGNTEAFF. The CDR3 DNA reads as TGCGCCAGCAGCCAAGATTCGTTTGGGAACACTGAAGCTTTCTTT.

The chain's CDR3 is CASSEALGATGYDEQYF. CDR3 bases: TGTGCCAGCAGTGAAGCGCTCGGCGCCACAGGGTACGACGAGCAGTACTTC. The chain uses TRBV6-1 and TRBJ2-7; a weak D match, TRBD1 (6 bases). The CDR3 consists of 17 residues. CDR1 MNHNS and CDR2 SASEGT come from the germline V gene. V was clipped by 0 bases and J by 5 bases, with 20 bases between them.

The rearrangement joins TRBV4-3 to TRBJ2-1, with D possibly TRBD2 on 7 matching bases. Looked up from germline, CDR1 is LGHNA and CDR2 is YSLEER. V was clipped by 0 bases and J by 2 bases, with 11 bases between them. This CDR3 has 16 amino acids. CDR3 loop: CASSQEGRGTYNEQFF. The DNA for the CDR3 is TGCGCCAGCAGCCAAGAAGGGAGGGGGACCTACAATGAGCAGTTCTTC.

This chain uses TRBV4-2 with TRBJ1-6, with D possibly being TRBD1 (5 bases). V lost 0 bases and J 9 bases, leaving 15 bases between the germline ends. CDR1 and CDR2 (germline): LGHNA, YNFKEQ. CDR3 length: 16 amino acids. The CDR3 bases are TGTGCCAGCAGCCAAGATGGGGGGGGGACGACTTCACCCCTCCACTTT. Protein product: CASSQDGGGTTSPLHF.

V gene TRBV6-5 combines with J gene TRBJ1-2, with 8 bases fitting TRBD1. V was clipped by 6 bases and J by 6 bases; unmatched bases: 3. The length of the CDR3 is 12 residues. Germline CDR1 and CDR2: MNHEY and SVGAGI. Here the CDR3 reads CASRTGADGYTF. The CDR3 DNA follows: TGTGCCAGCAGGACAGGGGCGGATGGCTACACCTTC.

DNA for the CDR3: TGTGCCAGCAGTTACGGGCGGAATCAGCCCCAGCATTTT. Translation: CASSYGRNQPQHF. This rearrangement joins TRBV6-2 or TRBV6-3 to TRBJ1-5; D is unresolved. The CDR3 length is 13 residues. Germline V gene data show CDR1 as MNHEY and CDR2 as SVGEGT. Between the trimmed V and J ends, which lost 2 bases and 4 bases, there was a span of 6 bases.

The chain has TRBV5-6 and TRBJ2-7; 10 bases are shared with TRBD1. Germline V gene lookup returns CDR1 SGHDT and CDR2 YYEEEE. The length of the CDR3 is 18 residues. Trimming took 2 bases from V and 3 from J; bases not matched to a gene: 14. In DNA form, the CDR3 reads TGTGCCAGCAGCTTCTCCGGGACAGGGGTGCCTTTATTCTACGAGCAGTACTTC. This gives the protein CASSFSGTGVPLFYEQYF.

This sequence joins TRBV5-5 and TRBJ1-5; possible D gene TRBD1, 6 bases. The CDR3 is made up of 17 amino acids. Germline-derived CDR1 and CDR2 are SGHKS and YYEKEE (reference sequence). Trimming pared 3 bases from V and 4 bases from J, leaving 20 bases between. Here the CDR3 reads CASSSAAGTYINQPQHF. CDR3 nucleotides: TGTGCCAGCAGCTCAGCCGCCGGGACATACATTAATCAGCCCCAGCATTTT.

Here the CDR3 DNA reads TGCGCCAGCAGTGAGTTCCAGCTTAATTCACCCCTCCACTTT. Its translation: CASSEFQLNSPLHF. V usage is TRBV10-2 and J usage is TRBJ1-6; D gene uncertain. V was trimmed by 1 base and J by 6 bases, leaving 7 bases between them. CDR3 length: 14 amino acids. Germline V gene lookup returns CDR1 WSHSY and CDR2 SAAADI.

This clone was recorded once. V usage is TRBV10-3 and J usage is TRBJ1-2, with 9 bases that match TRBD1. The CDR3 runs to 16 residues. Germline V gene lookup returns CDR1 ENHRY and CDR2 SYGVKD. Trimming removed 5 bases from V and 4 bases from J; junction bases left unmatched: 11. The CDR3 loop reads CAISSGQGKSSYGYTF. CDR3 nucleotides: TGTGCCATCAGTAGTGGACAGGGGAAATCTAGCTATGGCTACACCTTC.

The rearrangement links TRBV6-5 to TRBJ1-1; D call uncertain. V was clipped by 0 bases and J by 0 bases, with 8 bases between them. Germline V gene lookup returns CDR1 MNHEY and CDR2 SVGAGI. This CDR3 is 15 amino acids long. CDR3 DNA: TGTGCCAGCAGTTACTCAATGGAAATGAACACTGAAGCTTTCTTT. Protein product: CASSYSMEMNTEAFF.

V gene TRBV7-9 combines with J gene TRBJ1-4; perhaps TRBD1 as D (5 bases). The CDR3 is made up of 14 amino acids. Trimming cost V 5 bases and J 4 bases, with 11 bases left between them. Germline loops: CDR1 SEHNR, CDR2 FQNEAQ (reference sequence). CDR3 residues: CASSLQGINEKLFF. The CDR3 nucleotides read TGTGCCAGCAGCCTCCAGGGTATTAATGAAAAACTGTTTTTT.

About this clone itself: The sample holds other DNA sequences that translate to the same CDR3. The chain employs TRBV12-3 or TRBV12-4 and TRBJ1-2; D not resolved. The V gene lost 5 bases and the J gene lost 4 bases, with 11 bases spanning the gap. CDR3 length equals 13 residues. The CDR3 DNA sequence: TGTGCCAGCAGTAGCGGCCAGCCCTATGGCTACACCTTC. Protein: CASSSGQPYGYTF.

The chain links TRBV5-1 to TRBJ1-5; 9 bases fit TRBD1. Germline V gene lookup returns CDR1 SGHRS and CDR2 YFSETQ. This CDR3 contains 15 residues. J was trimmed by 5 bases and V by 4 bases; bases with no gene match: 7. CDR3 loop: CASSPGQGTDQPQHF. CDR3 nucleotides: TGCGCCAGCAGCCCAGGACAGGGGACAGATCAGCCCCAGCATTTT.

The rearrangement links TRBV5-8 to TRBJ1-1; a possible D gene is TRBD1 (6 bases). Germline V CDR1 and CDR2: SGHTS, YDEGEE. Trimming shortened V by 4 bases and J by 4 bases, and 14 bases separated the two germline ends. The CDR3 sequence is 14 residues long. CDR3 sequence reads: CASSPQGPFTEAFF. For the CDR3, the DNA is TGTGCCAGCAGCCCCCAGGGGCCGTTCACTGAAGCTTTCTTT.

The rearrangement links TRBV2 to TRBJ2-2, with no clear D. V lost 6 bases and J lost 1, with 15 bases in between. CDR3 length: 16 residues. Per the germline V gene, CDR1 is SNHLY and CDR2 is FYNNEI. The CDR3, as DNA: TGTGCCAGCAGGGCTACCCCGGACGGGAACACCGGGGAGCTGTTTTTT. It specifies CASRATPDGNTGELFF.

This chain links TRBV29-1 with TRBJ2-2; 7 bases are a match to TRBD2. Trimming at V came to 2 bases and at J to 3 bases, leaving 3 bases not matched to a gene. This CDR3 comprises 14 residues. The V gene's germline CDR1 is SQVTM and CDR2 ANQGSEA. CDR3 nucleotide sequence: TGCAGCGTTGAACGGCTAGCGGACACCGGGGAGCTGTTTTTT. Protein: CSVERLADTGELFF.